This T cell receptor (beta chain) was sequenced for a study of blood T cell repertoires in COVID-19. Study overall: The United States, Italy and Spain were the sources of the acute and convalescent COVID-19 samples. Sample material is recorded as cDNA or gDNA derived from T cells, B-cell-depleted T cells, or PBMCs.

Generated by immunoSEQ multiplex PCR, the TCRdb table keeps only in-frame clones and is missing some. The sample comprises 85,000 to 130,000 clones, roughly nine tenths of which are singletons, and approximately 5.1% rests with the top ten. The CDR3 runs to 14 residues. V was cut by 4 bases and J by 0 bases, with 10 bases left in between. CDR1 SGHTS and CDR2 YDEGEE come from the germline V gene. Sequenced input: peripheral blood. The chain couples TRBV5-8 to TRBJ1-1, with no clear D. This sequence originates from a human donor in a cohort sampled during active COVID-19. The CDR3 coding sequence is TGTGCCAGCAGCCGAGCCTATTTGAACACTGAAGCTTTCTTT. It codes for CASSRAYLNTEAFF.